Listed here are 15 T cell receptor beta chains from one sample, sequenced in a study of OX40 agonist ivuxolimab in advanced cancers. Produced via immunoSEQ multiplex PCR; TCRdb's table is partial and in-frame only. The repertoire holds tens of thousands of clones, approximately 90% seen once, with 0.3% to 0.45% in the top ten. The material was CD4+ or CD8+ T cells sorted from blood, obtained in a trial of the OX40 agonist ivuxolimab. These TCRs come from an adult with an advanced solid tumor such as melanoma, head and neck, liver or kidney cancer.

The chain is built from TRBV5-1 and TRBJ2-2, with D maybe TRBD2 (5 bases). Trimming pared 2 bases from V and 5 bases from J, leaving 7 bases between. The V gene's germline CDR1 is SGHRS and CDR2 YFSETQ. The CDR3 has 13 residues. The CDR3 DNA sequence: TGCGCCAGCAGCTTTGAGGGAACCGGGGAGCTGTTTTTT. It specifies CASSFEGTGELFF.

This clone was detected only a few times. The chain has TRBV9 and TRBJ2-5; D not certain. The V gene lost 3 bases and the J gene lost 2 bases, with 11 bases spanning the gap. The CDR3 has 14 residues. Germline lookup yields CDR1 SGDLS and CDR2 YYNGEE. CDR3 sequence reads: CASSGSVGQETQYF. The CDR3 DNA follows: TGTGCCAGCAGCGGCTCGGTTGGGCAAGAGACCCAGTACTTC.

This CDR3 reads CASSFDRASGNTIYF. CDR3 sequence (DNA): TGTGCCAGCAGCTTCGACAGGGCATCTGGAAACACCATATATTTT. The V call is TRBV5-4, the J call TRBJ1-3; 7 bases agree with TRBD1. With 2 bases clipped from V and 1 base from J, the junction kept 3 bases outside the gene matches. The germline gives CDR1 SGHNT, CDR2 YYREEE (reference sequence). The CDR3 runs to 15 residues.

The rearrangement uses TRBV6-6 and TRBJ1-3; D is ambiguous. CDR3 length: 14 residues. Trimming stripped 6 bases from V and 11 bases from J, with 20 bases between. Germline values: CDR1 MNHNY, CDR2 SVGAGI (reference sequence). CDR3 sequence (DNA): TGTGCCAGCAGCGACCGGACGGAACTTTCTCCCATATATTTT. Its translation is CASSDRTELSPIYF.

The gene calls are TRBV12-5 and TRBJ1-1; no clear D gene. Trimming left V 0 bases short and J 1 base short, with 3 bases between. Germline V CDR1 and CDR2: LGHNT, FRNRAP. This CDR3 has 13 amino acids. The CDR3 spells CASGLVGNTEAFF. As DNA, the CDR3 is TGTGCTAGTGGTTTGGTTGGGAACACTGAAGCTTTCTTT.

CDR3 in amino acids: CASSVSGSSTDTQYF. CDR3 bases: TGTGCCAGCAGCGTTAGCGGGAGTTCAACAGATACGCAGTATTTT. V usage is TRBV9 and J usage is TRBJ2-3, with TRBD2 matching 9 bases. There are 15 residues in the CDR3. Trimming took 2 bases from V and 3 from J; bases not matched to a gene: 4. Germline CDR1 SGDLS, CDR2 YYNGEE.

V and J are TRBV4-3 and TRBJ2-7; tentatively, D is TRBD1 (5 bases). CDR3 length equals 14 residues. The V end was cut by 1 base, the J end by 4 bases, with 11 bases between. Germline CDR1 reads LGHNA; CDR2 reads YSLEER. The CDR3 sequence is CASSQVLGQYEQYF. The DNA for the CDR3 is TGCGCCAGCAGCCAAGTTCTGGGGCAGTACGAGCAGTACTTC.

The chain is built from TRBV6-1 and TRBJ1-2; D gene unclear. Germline loops: CDR1 MNHNS, CDR2 SASEGT. V was trimmed by 8 bases and J by 4 bases, leaving 8 bases between them. The CDR3 spans 11 residues. The DNA of the CDR3 is TGTGCCAGCGTCCTGTCCTATGGCTACACCTTC. Encoded protein: CASVLSYGYTF.

This clone was detected only once. The V call is TRBV28, the J call TRBJ1-1, with 10 bases aligning to TRBD1. The CDR3 runs 14 residues. The V gene's germline CDR1 is MDHEN and CDR2 SYDVKM. Trimming removed 5 bases from V and 6 bases from J; junction bases left unmatched: 6. DNA of the CDR3: TGTGCCAGCAGTCCCGCCGGGACAGGGGCTGAAGCTTTCTTT. It encodes CASSPAGTGAEAFF.

This clone was found a few times. The chain has TRBV5-6 and TRBJ2-1; 9 positions match TRBD2. V trimming: 4 bases; J trimming: 11 bases; junction bases outside the gene matches: 16. CDR3 length: 16 residues. CDR1 is SGHDT, CDR2 YYEEEE, per germline. The CDR3 DNA follows: TGTGCCAGCAGCCCCGCCGGGGTAGCGGGAGTTCTCAAGCAGTTCTTC. Protein product: CASSPAGVAGVLKQFF. The full variable domain, with the rest looked up from reference TRBV5-6 and TRBJ2-1, is DAGVTQSPTHLIKTRGQQVTLRCSPKSGHDTVSWYQQALGQGPQFIFQYYEEEERQRGNFPDRFSGHQFPNYSSELNVNALLLGDSALYLCASSPAGVAGVLKQFFGPGTRLTVL.

This clone has just one count. The chain links TRBV6-4 to TRBJ1-2, with a tentative D call TRBD1 (5 bases). There are 15 residues in the CDR3. The V end was cut by 0 bases, the J end by 6 bases, with 14 bases between. CDR1 MRHNA and CDR2 SNTAGT come from the germline V gene. This CDR3 reads CASSDSPGFGDGYTF. CDR3 nucleotides: TGTGCCAGCAGTGACTCACCAGGGTTCGGAGATGGCTACACCTTC.

The chain couples TRBV7-6 to TRBJ2-3, with D possibly TRBD1 on 7 matching bases. The CDR3 sequence is 18 residues long. Germline-derived CDR1 and CDR2 are SGHVS and FNYEAQ. Trimming took 4 bases from V and 1 from J, leaving 21 bases between them. The CDR3 region is CASSSSSQGGWGTDTQYF. The CDR3 coding sequence is TGTGCCAGCAGCTCTTCCTCCCAGGGGGGCTGGGGCACAGATACGCAGTATTTT.

This clone was counted once. The rearrangement links TRBV18 to TRBJ1-2; no definite D call. Germline V gene data show CDR1 as KGHSH and CDR2 as LQKENI. The V end lost 3 bases, the J end lost 2 bases, and 7 bases lay between the germline ends. This CDR3 spans 13 amino acids. CDR3 region: CASSPRTNYGYTF. CDR3 coding DNA: TGTGCCAGCTCACCTCGGACCAACTATGGCTACACCTTC.

The chain has TRBV30 and TRBJ2-3; D is possibly TRBD1 or TRBD2 (6 bases each). The CDR3 spans 14 residues. The germline V gene has CDR1 GTSNPN and CDR2 SVGIG (reference sequence). The V end was cut by 0 bases, the J end by 5 bases, with 12 bases between. The CDR3 DNA sequence: TGTGCCTGGAGTGTAAGGGGGGCGGGAGATACGCAGTATTTT. This translates into CAWSVRGAGDTQYF.

This chain links TRBV19 with TRBJ2-3, with 9 bases identical to TRBD2. The V segment lost 6 bases and the J segment 5 bases; nucleotides outside the gene matches: 12. The CDR3 loop spans 16 amino acids. Germline-derived CDR1 and CDR2 are LNHDA and SQIVND (reference sequence). CDR3 nucleotides: TGTGCCAGTAGGTCGCCCTTAGCGGGAGCTGGAGATACGCAGTATTTT. This gives the protein CASRSPLAGAGDTQYF.